This T cell receptor beta chain was retrieved from a study of blood T cells in healthy people across ages (dated by TCRdb to the mid-2010s). In the study overall: In model experiments, roughly one uniquely barcoded TCR beta cDNA molecule per two T cells was captured by template switching. Using deep sequencing normalized with unique cDNA molecular identifiers, the study measured how TCR beta repertoire diversity changes with age. The donors were split into four age groups: young (average around 16 years), middle-aged (nearly 40), aged (more than 55) and long-lived (about 74). Donors of different ages were randomly distributed across sequencing lanes to avoid experimental bias. The study analyzed two additional independent replicas of 1 million unique cDNA reads from the same blood draw for two donors, one aged 18 to 30 and one aged 80 or older.

Note on this clonotype: What antigen it recognizes has not been identified. No much larger clonotype is one base removed from it; base qualities were not supplied.

Library creation used 5' RACE. The reads were generated on an Illumina HiSeq 2500. A second PCR of roughly 7 to 11 cycles was performed with a sample-barcoded 5' primer and a J-beta primer mix. Each TCR beta cDNA molecule received a unique molecular identifier from a template-switch 5' adaptor carrying 12 random nucleotides. Each sample yielded at least 3 million CDR3-containing paired-end reads. First-strand cDNA was synthesized from all RNA with the Mint cDNA synthesis kit, primed by a TRBC-specific oligonucleotide. After uracil-DNA glycosylase treatment, a first 18-cycle PCR used universal primers M1SS and BC2_uni_R on all cDNA. The paper's processing steps were these. Normalization of each sample was performed by random selection of 1 million high-quality reads, each carrying a distinct molecular identifier. Reads with shared molecular identifiers were discarded instead of being binned into consensus sequences. CDR3 identification, clonotype clustering and error correction used MiTCR with a Q25 quality threshold and the strictest error-elimination algorithm. A nonparametric unseen species model using Euler transformation provided a lower-bound estimate of total TCR beta diversity. TCRdb took the public reads, trimmed them with fastp at Q25, ran MiXCR for clone calling and kept in-frame beta chains. A single entry per CDR3 protein holds the most common genes and DNA from its merged rows. The V and J calls here are based on TCRdb, not the publication. Across this sample there are 590,000 or so distinct CDR3 sequences, with around 31% seen only once. Jointly, the top ten make up about 15% of the sample.

The roughly 39 donors, aged about 6 to 95 years, were systemically healthy Caucasian individuals from Russia. Around 9.8 milliliters of peripheral blood were collected from each donor into EDTA-treated Vacutainer tubes. Ficoll-Paque density-gradient centrifugation was used to isolate PBMCs, with at least 6.5 million obtained per sample. Trizol reagent was used to extract total RNA from the PBMCs, yielding at least 6 micrograms per sample. For every donor, flow cytometry on a PBMC aliquot measured the percentage of naive CD45RAhigh/CD27high T cells. Broader findings and caveats from the paper: Observed TCR beta diversity correlated strongly with the percentage of naive T cells measured by flow cytometry. Because profiling used bulk unsorted PBMCs, naive and antigen-experienced compartments could not be compared conclusively. Compared with the aged group, more naive CD4+ T cells, fewer expanded clones and increased TCR diversity were shown by the long-lived group, suggesting age selection. Observed TCR beta diversity per million T cells fell roughly linearly with age, and a significant reduction was already apparent by age about 38. Estimates of total diversity based on one million sequenced T cells were regarded as lower bounds and as underestimates. Donor CMV infection status was unknown, potentially confounding age-related changes in expanded clonotypes.

Sequenced material: blood. This TCR derives from a woman of 80 years or more in good health.

The CDR3 region reads CAWDYSGEKLFF. The DNA reads TGTGCCTGGGACTACAGCGGTGAAAAACTGTTTTTT. This receptor chain uses TRBV30 and TRBJ1-4; the D gene cannot be resolved reliably. V drops 5 bases and J drops 7 bases, leaving 11 bases in between. CDR1 and CDR2, per the germline V gene (reference sequence), are GTSNPN and SVGIG. Taken from cysteine to phenylalanine, the CDR3 has 12 residues. Only the CDR3 region is kept as DNA, spanning 36 bases read in frame from base 1.